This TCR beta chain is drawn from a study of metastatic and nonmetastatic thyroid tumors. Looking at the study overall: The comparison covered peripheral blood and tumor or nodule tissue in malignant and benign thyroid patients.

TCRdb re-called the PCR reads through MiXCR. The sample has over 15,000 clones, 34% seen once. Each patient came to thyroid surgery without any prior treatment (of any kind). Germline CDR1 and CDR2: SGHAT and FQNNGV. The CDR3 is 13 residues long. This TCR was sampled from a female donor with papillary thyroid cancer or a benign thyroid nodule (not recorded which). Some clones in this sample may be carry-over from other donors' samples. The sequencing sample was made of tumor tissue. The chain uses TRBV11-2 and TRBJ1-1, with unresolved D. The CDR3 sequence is CGCRPVGNTEAFF. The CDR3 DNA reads TGTGGCTGCAGACCAGTGGGGAACACTGAAGCTTTCTTT.